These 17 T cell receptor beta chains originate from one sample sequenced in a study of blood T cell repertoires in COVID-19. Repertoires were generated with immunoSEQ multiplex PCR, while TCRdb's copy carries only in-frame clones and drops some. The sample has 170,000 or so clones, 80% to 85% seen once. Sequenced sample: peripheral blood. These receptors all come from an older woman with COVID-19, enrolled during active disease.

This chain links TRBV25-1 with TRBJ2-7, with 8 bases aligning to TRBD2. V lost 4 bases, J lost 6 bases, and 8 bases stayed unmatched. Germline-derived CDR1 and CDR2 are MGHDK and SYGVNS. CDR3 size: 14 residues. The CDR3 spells CASSASGSLFEQYF. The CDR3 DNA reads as TGTGCCAGCAGTGCCAGCGGGAGCTTATTCGAGCAGTACTTC.

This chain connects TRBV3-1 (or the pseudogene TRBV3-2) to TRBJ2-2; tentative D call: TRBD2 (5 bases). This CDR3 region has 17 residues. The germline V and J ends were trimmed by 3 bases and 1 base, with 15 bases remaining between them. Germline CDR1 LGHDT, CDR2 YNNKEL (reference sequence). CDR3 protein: CASSQHKERRNTGELFF. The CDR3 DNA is TGTGCCAGCAGCCAGCACAAGGAGCGGAGGAACACCGGGGAGCTGTTTTTT.

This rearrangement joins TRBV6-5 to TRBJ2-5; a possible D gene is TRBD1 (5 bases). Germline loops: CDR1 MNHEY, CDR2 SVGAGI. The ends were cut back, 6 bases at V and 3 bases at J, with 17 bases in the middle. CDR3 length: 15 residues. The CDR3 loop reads CASSRSLGDKETQYF. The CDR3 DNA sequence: TGTGCCAGCAGCCGGTCCTTAGGGGATAAAGAGACCCAGTACTTC.

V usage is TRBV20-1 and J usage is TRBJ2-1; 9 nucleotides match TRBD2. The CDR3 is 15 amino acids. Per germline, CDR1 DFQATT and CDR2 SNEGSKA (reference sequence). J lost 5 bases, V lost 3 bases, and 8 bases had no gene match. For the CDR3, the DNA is TGCAGTGCTAGTAAATTAGCGGGGGATGACAATGAGCAGTTCTTC. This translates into CSASKLAGDDNEQFF.

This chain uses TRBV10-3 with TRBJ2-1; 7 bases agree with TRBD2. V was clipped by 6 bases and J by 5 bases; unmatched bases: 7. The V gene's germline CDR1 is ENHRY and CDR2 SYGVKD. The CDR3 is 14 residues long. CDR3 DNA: TGTGCCATCAGGGCTAGCGGCTTAAACAATGAGCAGTTCTTC. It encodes CAIRASGLNNEQFF.

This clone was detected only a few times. The CDR3 bases are TGCGCCAGCAGCTTTAGCTCAACGACAGGGGGCTTTAACTATGAGCAGTTCTTC. Translating it yields CASSFSSTTGGFNYEQFF. The chain recombines TRBV5-1 with TRBJ2-1, with 10 bases lining up with TRBD1. J was trimmed by 8 bases and V by 2 bases; bases with no gene match: 16. Looked up from germline, CDR1 is SGHRS and CDR2 is YFSETQ. CDR3 size: 18 residues.

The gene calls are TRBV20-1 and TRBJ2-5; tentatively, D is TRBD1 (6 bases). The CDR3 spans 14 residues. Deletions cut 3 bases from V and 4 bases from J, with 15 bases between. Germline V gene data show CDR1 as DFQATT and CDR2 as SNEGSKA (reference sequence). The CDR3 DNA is TGCAGTGCTAGTGGTGGTACGACAGGAGAGACCCAGTACTTC. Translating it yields CSASGGTTGETQYF.

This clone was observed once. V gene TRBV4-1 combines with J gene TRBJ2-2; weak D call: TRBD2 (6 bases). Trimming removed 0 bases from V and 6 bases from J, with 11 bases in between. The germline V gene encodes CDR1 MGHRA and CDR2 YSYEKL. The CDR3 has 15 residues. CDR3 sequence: CASSQEGVAAGELFF. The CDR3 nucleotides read TGCGCCAGCAGCCAAGAAGGGGTAGCGGCCGGGGAGCTGTTTTTT.

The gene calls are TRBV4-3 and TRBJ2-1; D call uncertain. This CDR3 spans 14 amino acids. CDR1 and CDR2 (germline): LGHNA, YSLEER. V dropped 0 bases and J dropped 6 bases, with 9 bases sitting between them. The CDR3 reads CASSQEPTANEQFF. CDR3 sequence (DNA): TGCGCCAGCAGCCAAGAACCAACAGCCAATGAGCAGTTCTTC.

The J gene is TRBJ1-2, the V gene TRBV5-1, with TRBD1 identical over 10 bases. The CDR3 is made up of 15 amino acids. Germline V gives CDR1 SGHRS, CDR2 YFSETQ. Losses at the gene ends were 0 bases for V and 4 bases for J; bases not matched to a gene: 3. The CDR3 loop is CASSLGDRGAYGYTF. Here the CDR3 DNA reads TGCGCCAGCAGCTTGGGGGACAGGGGTGCCTATGGCTACACCTTC.

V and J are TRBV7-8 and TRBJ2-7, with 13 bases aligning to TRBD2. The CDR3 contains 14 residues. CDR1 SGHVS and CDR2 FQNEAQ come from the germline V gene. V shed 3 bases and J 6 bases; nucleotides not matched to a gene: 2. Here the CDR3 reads CASSFRLAGGEQYF. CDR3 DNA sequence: TGTGCCAGCAGCTTCCGACTAGCGGGAGGCGAGCAGTACTTC.

In nucleotides, the CDR3 is TGTGCCAGCAGCTTACAGGGGGCGCCTACTGAAGCTTTCTTT. As protein: CASSLQGAPTEAFF. The chain carries TRBV11-2 and TRBJ1-1; 8 bases align to TRBD1. CDR1 SGHAT and CDR2 FQNNGV come from the germline V gene. V lost 2 bases and J lost 5; bases outside the gene matches: 4. The CDR3 is made up of 14 amino acids.

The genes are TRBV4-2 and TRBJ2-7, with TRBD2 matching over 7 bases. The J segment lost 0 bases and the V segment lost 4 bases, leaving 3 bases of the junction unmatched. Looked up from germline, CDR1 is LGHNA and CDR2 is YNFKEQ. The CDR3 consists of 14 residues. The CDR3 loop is CASSPSGGSYEQYF. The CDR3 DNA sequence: TGTGCCAGCAGCCCTAGCGGCGGCTCCTACGAGCAGTACTTC.

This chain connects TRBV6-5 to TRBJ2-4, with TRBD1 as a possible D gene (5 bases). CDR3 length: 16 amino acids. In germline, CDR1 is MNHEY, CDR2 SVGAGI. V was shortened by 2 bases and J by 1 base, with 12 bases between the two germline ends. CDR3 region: CASSYVGAGAKNIQYF. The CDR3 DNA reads TGTGCCAGCAGTTACGTAGGCGCAGGGGCCAAAAACATTCAGTACTTC.

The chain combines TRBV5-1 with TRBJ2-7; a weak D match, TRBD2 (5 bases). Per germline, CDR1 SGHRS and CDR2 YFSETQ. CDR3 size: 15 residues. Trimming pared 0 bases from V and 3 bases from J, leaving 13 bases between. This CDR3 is CASSLDSGLIYEQYF. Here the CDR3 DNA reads TGCGCCAGCAGCTTGGACAGCGGCTTGATCTACGAGCAGTACTTC.

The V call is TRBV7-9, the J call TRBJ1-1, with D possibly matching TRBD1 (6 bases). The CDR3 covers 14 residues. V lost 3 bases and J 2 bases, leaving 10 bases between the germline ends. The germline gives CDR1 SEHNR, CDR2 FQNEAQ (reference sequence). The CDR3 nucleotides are TGTGCCAGCAGCTTCACAGGGATTAACACTGAAGCTTTCTTT. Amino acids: CASSFTGINTEAFF.

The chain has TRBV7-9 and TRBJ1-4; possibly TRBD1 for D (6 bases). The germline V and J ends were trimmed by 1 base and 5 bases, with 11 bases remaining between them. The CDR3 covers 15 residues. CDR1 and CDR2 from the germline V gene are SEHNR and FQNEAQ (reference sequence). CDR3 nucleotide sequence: TGTGCCAGCAGCTTAGTGAGGGGGTTAAATGAAAAACTGTTTTTT. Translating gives CASSLVRGLNEKLFF.